This is a list of T cell receptor beta chains from one sample in a study of cytomegalovirus exposure and HLA in healthy donors. Sequencing used immunoSEQ multiplex PCR; TCRdb keeps in-frame clones, though not all of them. The table lists around 36,000 clones, 75% to 85% of them singletons. The sample was PBMCs. The receptors were sampled from a middle-aged woman in good health and CMV-seronegative. Both conserved end residues are part of each CDR3. The order of the fields is J gene, clone size, CDR3 length, D gene, V gene, CDR3 protein, CDR3 DNA. A D gene is named only where the DNA matches it firmly. The size field is filled for only some rows; it gives once, few, many or a size class.

TRBJ2-1,.,17,TRBD2,TRBV5-6,CASSGIAGGPGYNEQFF,TGTGCCAGCAGCGGGATAGCGGGGGGGCCGGGATACAATGAGCAGTTCTTC
TRBJ1-1,.,11,.,TRBV6-5,CASRRSTEAFF,TGTGCCAGCAGACGGAGCACTGAAGCTTTCTTT
TRBJ2-1,.,16,TRBD2,TRBV6-4,CASSNLAGGSYNEQFF,TGTGCCAGCAGTAACCTAGCGGGGGGCTCCTACAATGAGCAGTTCTTC
TRBJ1-3,.,14,.,TRBV10-1,CASSEPGVYDTIYF,TGCGCCAGCAGTGAGCCGGGAGTCTATGACACCATATATTTT
TRBJ1-6,.,16,.,TRBV7-2,CASSLYWGPNNSPLHF,TGTGCCAGCAGCTTATATTGGGGGCCAAATAATTCACCCCTCCACTTT
TRBJ1-6,.,16,TRBD1,TRBV7-9,CASSFLGQGANSPLHF,TGTGCCAGCAGCTTCCTCGGACAGGGGGCAAATTCACCCCTCCACTTT
TRBJ2-3,.,15,.,TRBV5-1,CASSLGRDWRDTQYF,TGCGCCAGCAGCTTGGGAAGGGACTGGAGGGATACGCAGTATTTT
TRBJ1-2,.,15,TRBD1,TRBV5-6,CASSLALGTGGFYTF,TGTGCCAGCAGCTTGGCACTGGGGACAGGGGGTTTCTACACCTTC
TRBJ2-2,.,14,.,TRBV19,CASGAGRTTGELFF,TGTGCCAGTGGGGCAGGGCGAACGACCGGGGAGCTGTTTTTT
TRBJ1-1,.,12,.,TRBV29-1,CSVQPGQGEAFF,TGCAGCGTGCAACCGGGACAAGGTGAAGCTTTCTTT
TRBJ1-1,.,15,.,TRBV13,CASSPSDSGDTEAFF,TGTGCCAGCAGCCCTAGTGACAGCGGGGACACTGAAGCTTTCTTT
TRBJ2-2,.,15,.,TRBV9,CASSPGVPNTGELFF,TGTGCCAGCAGCCCGGGGGTCCCGAACACCGGGGAGCTGTTTTTT
TRBJ2-5,.,15,TRBD1,TRBV18,CASSPRQGAGETQYF,TGTGCCAGCTCACCAAGACAGGGGGCCGGGGAGACCCAGTACTTC
TRBJ1-6,.,17,.,TRBV2,CASSERGHSSYNSPLHF,TGTGCCAGCAGTGAAAGGGGACATAGCTCCTATAATTCACCCCTCCACTTT
TRBJ1-6,.,15,TRBD1,TRBV7-2,CASSLFRDRTSPFHF,TGTGCCAGCAGCTTATTCCGGGACAGGACTTCACCCTTCCACTTT
TRBJ2-1,.,17,TRBD2,TRBV4-2,CASSEGTSGAAYNEQFF,TGTGCCAGCAGCGAAGGGACTAGCGGCGCCGCCTACAATGAGCAGTTCTTC
TRBJ1-4,few,14,.,TRBV5-1,CASSSHATNEKLFF,TGCGCCAGCAGCTCACATGCAACTAATGAAAAACTGTTTTTT
TRBJ2-1,.,13,.,TRBV16,CASSLAPLNEQFF,TGTGCCAGCAGCCTGGCCCCGTTGAATGAGCAGTTCTTC
TRBJ1-3,.,14,.,TRBV6-1,CASSEAGAGNTIYF,TGTGCCAGCAGTGAAGCAGGGGCCGGAAACACCATATATTTT
TRBJ2-4,few,13,.,TRBV4-2,CASSQERVNIQYF,TGTGCCAGCAGCCAAGAGCGGGTAAACATTCAGTACTTC
TRBJ1-2,few,13,.,TRBV11-2,CASSRRVNYGYTF,TGTGCCAGCAGCCGACGGGTTAACTATGGCTACACCTTC
TRBJ1-2,once,14,TRBD1,TRBV7-2,CASSWTGGIYGYIF,TGTGCCAGCAGCTGGACAGGGGGAATCTATGGCTACATCTTC